The present T cell receptor beta chain was sequenced within a study of blood T cells in healthy people across ages. This CDR3 has 15 amino acids. The germline V and J ends were trimmed by 7 bases and 0 bases, with 13 bases remaining between them. CDR1 MDHEN and CDR2 SYDVKM come from the germline V gene. The use of a sample-barcoded 5' primer and a J-beta primer mix characterized a second PCR of roughly 6 to 11 cycles. TCRdb ran MiXCR on the 5' RACE reads and lists one entry per CDR3 protein. The data contain 1.5 million to 2 million distinct CDR3 sequences, 28% of them singletons. The sample comprised blood. The TCR was taken from a woman in her 30s in good health. The chain carries TRBV28 and TRBJ1-3; D may be TRBD1 (5 bases). The CDR3 DNA follows: TGTGCCAGCATTGACAGCTTCATCTCTGGAAACACCATATATTTT. It is translated as CASIDSFISGNTIYF.